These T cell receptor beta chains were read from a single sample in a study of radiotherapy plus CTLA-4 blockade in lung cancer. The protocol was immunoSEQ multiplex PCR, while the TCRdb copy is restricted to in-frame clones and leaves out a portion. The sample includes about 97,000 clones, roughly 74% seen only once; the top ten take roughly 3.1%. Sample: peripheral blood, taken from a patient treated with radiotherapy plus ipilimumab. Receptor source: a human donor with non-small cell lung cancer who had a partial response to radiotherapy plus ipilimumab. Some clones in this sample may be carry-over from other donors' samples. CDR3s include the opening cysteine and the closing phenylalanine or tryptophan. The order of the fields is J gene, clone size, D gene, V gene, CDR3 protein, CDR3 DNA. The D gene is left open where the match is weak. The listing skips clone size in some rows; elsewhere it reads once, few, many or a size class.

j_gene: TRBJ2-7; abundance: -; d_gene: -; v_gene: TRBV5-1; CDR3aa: CASSLAWRGLSYEQYF; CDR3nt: TGCGCCAGCAGCTTGGCCTGGAGGGGGCTCTCCTACGAGCAGTACTTC
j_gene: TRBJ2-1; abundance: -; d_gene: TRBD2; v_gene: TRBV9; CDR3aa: CAPSSGLAEREQFF; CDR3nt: TGTGCTCCGTCGTCAGGACTAGCGGAGCGAGAGCAGTTCTTC
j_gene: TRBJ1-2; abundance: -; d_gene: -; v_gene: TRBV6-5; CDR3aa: CASTPGFGRGYGYTF; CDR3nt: TGTGCCAGCACCCCGGGTTTTGGAAGAGGCTATGGCTACACCTTC
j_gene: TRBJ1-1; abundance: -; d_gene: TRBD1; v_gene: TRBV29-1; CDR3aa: CSVATGDTEAFF; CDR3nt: TGCAGCGTGGCGACAGGGGACACTGAAGCTTTCTTT
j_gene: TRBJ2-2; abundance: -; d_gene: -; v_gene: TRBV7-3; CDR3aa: CASSQWGEFTGELFF; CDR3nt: TGTGCCAGCAGCCAATGGGGGGAGTTCACCGGGGAGCTGTTTTTT
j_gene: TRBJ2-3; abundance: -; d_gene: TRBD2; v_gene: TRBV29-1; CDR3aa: CSVGSLAGSTDTQYF; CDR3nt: TGCAGCGTCGGGAGTTTAGCGGGAAGCACAGATACGCAGTATTTT
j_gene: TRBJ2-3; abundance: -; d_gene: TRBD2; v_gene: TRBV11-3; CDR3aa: CASSPPGLAGGRTDTQYF; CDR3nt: TGTGCCAGCAGTCCCCCGGGACTAGCGGGGGGACGCACAGATACGCAGTATTTT
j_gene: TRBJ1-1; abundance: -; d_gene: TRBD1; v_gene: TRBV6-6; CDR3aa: CASTEDRVNTEAFF; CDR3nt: TGTGCCAGCACCGAGGACAGGGTGAACACTGAAGCTTTCTTT
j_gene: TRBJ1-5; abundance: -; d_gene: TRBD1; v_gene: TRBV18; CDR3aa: CASSPGTGGISRPQPQHF; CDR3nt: TGTGCCAGCTCACCCGGGACAGGGGGCATTTCTCGGCCTCAGCCCCAGCATTTT
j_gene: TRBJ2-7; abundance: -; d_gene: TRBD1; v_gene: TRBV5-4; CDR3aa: CASSLDRGREQYF; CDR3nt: TGTGCCAGCAGCTTGGACAGGGGGCGCGAGCAGTACTTC
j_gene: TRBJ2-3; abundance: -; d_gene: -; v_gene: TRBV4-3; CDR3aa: CASSQELARGFDTQYF; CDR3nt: TGCGCCAGCAGCCAAGAATTGGCCAGGGGTTTCGATACGCAGTATTTT
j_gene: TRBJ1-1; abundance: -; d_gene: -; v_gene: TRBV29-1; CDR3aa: CSASTDGDTEAFF; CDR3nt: TGCAGCGCTAGCACTGACGGGGACACTGAAGCTTTCTTT
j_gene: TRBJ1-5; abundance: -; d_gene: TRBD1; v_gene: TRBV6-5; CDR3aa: CASSRTGGRQPQHF; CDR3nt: TGTGCCAGCAGTAGGACAGGGGGCCGTCAGCCCCAGCATTTT
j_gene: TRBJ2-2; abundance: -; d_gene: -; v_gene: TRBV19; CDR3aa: CASMNRDPTGELFF; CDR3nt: TGTGCCAGTATGAACAGGGATCCCACCGGGGAGCTGTTTTTT
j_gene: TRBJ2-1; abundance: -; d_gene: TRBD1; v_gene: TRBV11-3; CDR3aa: CASSRRTGANDNEQFF; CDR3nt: TGTGCCAGCAGCCGAAGAACAGGGGCTAATGACAATGAGCAGTTCTTC
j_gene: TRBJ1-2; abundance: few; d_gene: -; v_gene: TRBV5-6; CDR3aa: CASSLWATTNYGYTF; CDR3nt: TGTGCCAGCAGCTTATGGGCTACCACTAACTATGGCTACACCTTC
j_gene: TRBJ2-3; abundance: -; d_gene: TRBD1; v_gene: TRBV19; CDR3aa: CASTPGQLSSTDTQYF; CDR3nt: TGTGCCAGTACCCCGGGACAGCTCTCTAGCACAGATACGCAGTATTTT
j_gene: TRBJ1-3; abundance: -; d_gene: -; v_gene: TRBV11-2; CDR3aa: CASSPRGSGNTIYF; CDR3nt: TGTGCCAGCAGCCCTCGGGGCTCTGGAAACACCATATATTTT
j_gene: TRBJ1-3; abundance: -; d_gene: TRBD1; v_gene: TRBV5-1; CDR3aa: CASSARGSGNTIYF; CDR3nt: TGCGCCAGCAGCGCCAGGGGGTCCGGAAACACCATATATTTT
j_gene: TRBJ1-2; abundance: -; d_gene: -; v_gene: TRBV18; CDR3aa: CASSPSSENYGYTF; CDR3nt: TGTGCCAGCTCACCTAGTTCCGAAAACTATGGCTACACCTTC
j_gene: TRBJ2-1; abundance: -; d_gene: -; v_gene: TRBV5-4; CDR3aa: CASSLDSSSYNEQFF; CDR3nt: TGTGCCAGCAGCTTGGACAGCAGCTCCTACAATGAGCAGTTCTTC
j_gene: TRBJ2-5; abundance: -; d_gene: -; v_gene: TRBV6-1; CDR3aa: CASSDRFGTSYQETQYF; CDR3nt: TGTGCCAGCAGTGACCGCTTCGGGACAAGCTACCAAGAGACCCAGTACTTC
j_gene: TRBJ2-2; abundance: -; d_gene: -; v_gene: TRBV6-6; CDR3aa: CASSERGQNTGELFF; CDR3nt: TGTGCCAGCAGTGAGCGTGGACAGAACACCGGGGAGCTGTTTTTT
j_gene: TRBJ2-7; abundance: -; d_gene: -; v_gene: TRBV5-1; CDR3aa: CASSSERGSAYEQYF; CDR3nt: TGCGCCAGCAGCTCGGAAAGGGGGTCCGCCTACGAGCAGTACTTC
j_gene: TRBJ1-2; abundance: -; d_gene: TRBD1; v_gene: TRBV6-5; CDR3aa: CASRDRGQGYTF; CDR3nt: TGTGCCAGCAGAGACAGGGGGCAAGGCTACACCTTC
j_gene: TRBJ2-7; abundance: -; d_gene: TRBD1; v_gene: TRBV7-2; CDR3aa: CASSLAHSGTGNYEQYF; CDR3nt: TGTGCCAGCAGCTTAGCTCATTCCGGGACAGGGAACTACGAGCAGTACTTC
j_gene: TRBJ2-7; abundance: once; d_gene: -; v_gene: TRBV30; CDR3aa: CAWSNYYEQYF; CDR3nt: TGTGCCTGGAGTAACTACTACGAGCAGTACTTC
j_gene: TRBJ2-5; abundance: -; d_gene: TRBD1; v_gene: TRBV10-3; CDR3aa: CAISANPLLGQGQETQYF; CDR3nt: TGTGCCATCAGTGCGAATCCACTTCTCGGACAGGGCCAAGAGACCCAGTACTTC
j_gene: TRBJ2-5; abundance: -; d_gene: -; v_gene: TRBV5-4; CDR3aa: CASSFTSGDGTQYF; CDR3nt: TGTGCCAGCAGCTTTACTTCGGGAGATGGGACCCAGTACTTC
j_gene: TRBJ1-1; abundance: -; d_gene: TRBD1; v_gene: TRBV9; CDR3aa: CASSVGGQPNTEAFF; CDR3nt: TGTGCCAGCAGCGTGGGGGGACAGCCGAACACTGAAGCTTTCTTT
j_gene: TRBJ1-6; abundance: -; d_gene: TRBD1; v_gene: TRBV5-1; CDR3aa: CASSLQGADNSPLHF; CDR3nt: TGCGCCAGCAGCCTACAGGGGGCTGATAATTCACCCCTCCACTTT
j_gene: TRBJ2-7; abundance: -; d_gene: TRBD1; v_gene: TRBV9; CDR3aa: CASSGGQGEQYF; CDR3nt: TGTGCCAGCAGCGGAGGACAGGGGGAGCAGTACTTC
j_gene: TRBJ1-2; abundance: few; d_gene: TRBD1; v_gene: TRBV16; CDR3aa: CASSQSQGENGYTF; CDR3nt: TGTGCCAGCAGCCAAAGTCAGGGGGAGAATGGCTACACCTTC
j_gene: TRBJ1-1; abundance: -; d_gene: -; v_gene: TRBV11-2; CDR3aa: CASSPLRSAFF; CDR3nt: TGTGCCAGCAGCCCCTTGAGGAGCGCTTTCTTT